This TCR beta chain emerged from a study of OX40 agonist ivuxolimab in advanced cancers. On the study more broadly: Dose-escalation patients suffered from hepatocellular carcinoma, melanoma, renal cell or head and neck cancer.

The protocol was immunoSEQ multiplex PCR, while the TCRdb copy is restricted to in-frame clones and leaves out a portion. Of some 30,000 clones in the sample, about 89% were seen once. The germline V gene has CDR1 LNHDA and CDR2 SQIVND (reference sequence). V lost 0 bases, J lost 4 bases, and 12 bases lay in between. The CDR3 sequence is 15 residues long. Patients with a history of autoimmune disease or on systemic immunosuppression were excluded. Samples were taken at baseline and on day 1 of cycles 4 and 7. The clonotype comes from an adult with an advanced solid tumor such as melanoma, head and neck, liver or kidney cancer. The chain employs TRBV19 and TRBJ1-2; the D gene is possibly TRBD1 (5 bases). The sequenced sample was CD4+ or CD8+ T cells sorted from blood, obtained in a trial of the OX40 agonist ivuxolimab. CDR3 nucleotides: TGTGCCAGTAGTATAGAATTGGGGACGGGCTATGGCTACACCTTC. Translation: CASSIELGTGYGYTF.